The rows below give T cell receptor beta chains drawn from one sample of a study of CD8 T cells in Susac syndrome. In TCRdb, the immunoSEQ multiplex PCR reads were re-called with MiXCR into one record per CDR3 protein. The sample comprises approximately 80,000 distinct CDR3 sequences, more than 85% of which are singletons, and 0.5% to 0.6% rests with the top ten. Specimen: CD8+ T cells from PBMCs. These receptors all come from a human donor with multiple sclerosis. The CDR3 runs from the conserved cysteine through the conserved F or W. Size tells how often a clone was seen (once, few, many) or the class of an expanded clone, and some rows leave it out.

TRBV6-2/TRBV6-3	-	TRBJ2-1	CASMGLSDEQFF
TRBV29-1	-	TRBJ1-2	CSVLDSGALYGYTF
TRBV7-9	-	TRBJ1-2	CASSLFIQEADGYTF
TRBV6-1	-	TRBJ2-3	CASSPPTSTQYF
TRBV7-2	-	TRBJ2-3	CASTLRGGGFLTDTQYF
TRBV19	-	TRBJ2-3	CASSRLAASTDTQYF
TRBV6-5	once	TRBJ2-1	CASSYRGGYNEQFF
TRBV7-6	once	TRBJ2-7	CASSVSGLYEQYF
TRBV28	-	TRBJ1-1	CASSFRTNTEAFF
TRBV12-3/TRBV12-4	once	TRBJ2-2	CASSPLGGVNTGELFF
TRBV7-6	-	TRBJ2-1	CASSLLVSFSYNEQFF
TRBV11-2	-	TRBJ2-5	CASSLVQGKETQYF
TRBV4-3	-	TRBJ1-2	CASSQEGTDYGYTF
TRBV19	-	TRBJ1-1	CASSLSLDNAKGTEAFF
TRBV27	-	TRBJ2-7	CASSLSRTGYEQYF
TRBV12-3/TRBV12-4	-	TRBJ2-7	CASSLARGKSSYEQYF
TRBV4-3	-	TRBJ1-5	CASSQVFGGIQPQHF
TRBV12-3/TRBV12-4	-	TRBJ2-1	CASGPLGPYNEQFF
TRBV6-5	-	TRBJ2-1	CATRLISYNEQFF
TRBV9	-	TRBJ2-1	CASSVGGQGNEQFF
TRBV13	-	TRBJ2-3	CASSLRGQRLSTDTQYF
TRBV5-1	-	TRBJ2-3	CASSTGQGGDTQYF
TRBV13	-	TRBJ2-7	CASSWNGPSYEQYF
TRBV15	-	TRBJ2-2	CATSTPGQGFGELFF
TRBV6-2/TRBV6-3	-	TRBJ2-7	CASSYSGVSYEQYF
TRBV6-5	-	TRBJ2-6	CASSYVSGANVLTF
TRBV12-5	-	TRBJ2-3	CASARTRTDTQYF
TRBV6-8	once	TRBJ2-7	CASSYSTVYEQYF
TRBV28	-	TRBJ2-4	CATAHSNIQYF
TRBV19	-	TRBJ1-5	CASQEYSNQPQHF
TRBV20-1	-	TRBJ2-5	CSARDGVGGETQYF
TRBV19	-	TRBJ1-1	CASSPWGGEAFF
TRBV12-3/TRBV12-4	once	TRBJ1-6	CASSPLGANSPLHF
TRBV27	-	TRBJ1-1	CASRGTAQNTEAFF
TRBV5-6	-	TRBJ2-7	CASSLAGEQYF
TRBV5-4	-	TRBJ1-1	CASSTLQGAMNTEAFF
TRBV3-1	-	TRBJ2-2	CASSQRTGAGELFF
TRBV28	-	TRBJ2-1	CASSLTSGGASEQFF
TRBV14	-	TRBJ2-5	CASSQGDGSGETQYF
TRBV2	-	TRBJ2-1	CASKEYDILNEQFF
TRBV13	-	TRBJ2-7	CASSYVGTGDHEQYF
TRBV12-3/TRBV12-4	-	TRBJ2-7	CASSLQDREVEQYF
TRBV9	-	TRBJ1-1	CASSVEGGPGTEAFF
TRBV27	-	TRBJ2-7	CASSLPGQGYEQYF
TRBV28	-	TRBJ2-1	CASTPGIAGANEQFF
TRBV2	-	TRBJ2-1	CASSGIGSGRLYNEQFF
TRBV12-3/TRBV12-4	-	TRBJ2-1	CATWRGDEQFF
TRBV2	-	TRBJ2-7	CASSEAGRPGLATYEQYF
TRBV6-5	-	TRBJ2-1	CASSFLAGNPSHREQFF
TRBV6-5	once	TRBJ1-2	CASSYSISGFGYTF